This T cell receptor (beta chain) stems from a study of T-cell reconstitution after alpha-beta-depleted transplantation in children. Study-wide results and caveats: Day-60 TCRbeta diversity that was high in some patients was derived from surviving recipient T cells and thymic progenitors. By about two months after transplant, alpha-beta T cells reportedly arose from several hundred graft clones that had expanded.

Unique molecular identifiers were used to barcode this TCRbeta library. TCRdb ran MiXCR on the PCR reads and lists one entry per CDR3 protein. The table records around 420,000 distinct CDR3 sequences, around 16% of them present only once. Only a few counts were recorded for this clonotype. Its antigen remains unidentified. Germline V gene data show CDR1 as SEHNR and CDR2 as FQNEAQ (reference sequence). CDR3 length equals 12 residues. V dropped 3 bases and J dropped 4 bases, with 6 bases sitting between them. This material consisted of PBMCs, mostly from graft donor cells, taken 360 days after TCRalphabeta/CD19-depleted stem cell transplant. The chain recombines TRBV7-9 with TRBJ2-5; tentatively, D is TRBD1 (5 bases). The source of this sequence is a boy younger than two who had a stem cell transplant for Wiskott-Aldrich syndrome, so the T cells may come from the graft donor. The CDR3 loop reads CASSFQGETQYF. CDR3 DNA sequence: TGTGCCAGCAGCTTCCAGGGAGAGACCCAGTACTTC.